This T cell receptor beta chain was profiled in a study of CD8 T cells in ankylosing spondylitis. Study-wide findings and caveats: Ankylosing spondylitis blood appeared to carry a characteristic TCR beta motif of roughly 8 highly homologous variants. Clones that were linked to disease were CD8+ and were relatively rare in peripheral blood. In reactive arthritis synovial fluid and blood, some motif variants had been reported before.

Trimming took 6 bases from V and 4 from J, leaving 8 bases between them. Germline V gene data show CDR1 as DFQATT and CDR2 as SNEGSKA (reference sequence). The CDR3 loop spans 11 amino acids. Scientists made TCR beta libraries using quantitative 5'-RACE with molecular barcodes. MiXCR, run by TCRdb on the 5' RACE reads, gives a single entry per CDR3 protein. There are around 490,000 distinct CDR3 sequences in the sample; roughly 5.2% occur only once, and 3% to 4% lies in the top ten. This clonotype was detected ten times or more. Its antigen is not known. The chain recombines TRBV20-1 with TRBJ2-3, with D uncertain. This clonotype was sampled from a male donor with ankylosing spondylitis. What was sequenced was blood, either unsorted or a sorted T cell fraction (not recorded which). The CDR3: CSATQSDTQYF. As DNA, the CDR3 is TGCAGTGCCACCCAGTCAGATACGCAGTATTTT.